Listed below are T cell receptor beta chains from one sample, sequenced in a study of blood T cell repertoires in COVID-19. Sequencing used immunoSEQ multiplex PCR; TCRdb keeps in-frame clones, though not all of them. The data show over 200,000 clones, roughly 90% seen once. Material for sequencing was peripheral blood. These receptors originate from a woman in her fifties or sixties with acute or convalescent COVID-19. CDR3s include the opening cysteine and the closing phenylalanine or tryptophan.

TRBV7-9	TRBJ1-2	12	CASSFRDYGYTF
TRBV7-8	TRBJ2-5	16	CASSLTSGRAPETQYF
TRBV19	TRBJ2-3	18	CASNGGGKIPTSTDTQYF
TRBV7-9	TRBJ2-1	15	CASSIPGLAGNEQFF
TRBV15	TRBJ2-1	15	CATSRGGRDYNEQFF
TRBV6-5	TRBJ2-7	14	CASRQSGGPYEQYF
TRBV3-1/TRBV3-2	TRBJ1-3	12	CASSQLGGTIYF
TRBV6-5	TRBJ2-3	15	CASSTGAASTDTQYF
TRBV19	TRBJ1-5	14	CASSRDRGNQPQHF
TRBV29-1	TRBJ2-5	15	CSVPPRLAGVQTQYF
TRBV25-1	TRBJ1-1	18	CASSEYQGTGTTNTEAFF
TRBV28	TRBJ2-7	19	CASSSAKRLAGASSYEQYF
TRBV6-5	TRBJ1-6	12	CATSREYSPLHF
TRBV5-4	TRBJ2-7	14	CASSPARELREQYF
TRBV19	TRBJ1-2	13	CASTVDRVFGYTF
TRBV6-4	TRBJ2-3	16	CASSDSGLPTTDTQYF
TRBV11-2	TRBJ2-1	14	CASSLEWRGNEQFF
TRBV19	TRBJ1-2	15	CASSTQRTGFNGYTF
TRBV11-3	TRBJ1-4	15	CASSLGQLTNEKLFF
TRBV20-1	TRBJ1-2	15	CSASWTGGANYGYTF
TRBV14	TRBJ1-2	15	CASSQGDRGLYGYTF
TRBV29-1	TRBJ2-2	14	CSGGTGGASGELFF
TRBV5-1	TRBJ1-2	15	CASSQGALTGYGYTF
TRBV3-1/TRBV3-2	TRBJ1-3	14	CASSQRDKGNTIYF
TRBV6-5	TRBJ1-6	15	CASSYGQAGGSPLHF
TRBV19	TRBJ1-2	14	CASKKGPDNYGYTF
TRBV5-6	TRBJ2-1	17	CASSLGSGTSGSYEQFF
TRBV28	TRBJ1-6	13	CASTNIYNSPLHF
TRBV24-1	TRBJ2-1	13	CATSDLGAGVRFF
TRBV28	TRBJ2-2	16	CASSELSGMNTGELFF
TRBV19	TRBJ2-1	17	CASSTGLAGGGYNEQFF
TRBV2	TRBJ1-1	14	CASRRDSGNTEAFF
TRBV4-3	TRBJ2-7	13	CASSQELSIEQYF
TRBV7-9	TRBJ2-1	16	CASSLPSSLRWNEQFF
TRBV19	TRBJ2-3	14	CASEGVIGTDTQYF
TRBV5-1	TRBJ1-2	15	CASSLARGPNYGYTF
TRBV4-1	TRBJ2-3	17	CASSQLRRGGVTDTQYF